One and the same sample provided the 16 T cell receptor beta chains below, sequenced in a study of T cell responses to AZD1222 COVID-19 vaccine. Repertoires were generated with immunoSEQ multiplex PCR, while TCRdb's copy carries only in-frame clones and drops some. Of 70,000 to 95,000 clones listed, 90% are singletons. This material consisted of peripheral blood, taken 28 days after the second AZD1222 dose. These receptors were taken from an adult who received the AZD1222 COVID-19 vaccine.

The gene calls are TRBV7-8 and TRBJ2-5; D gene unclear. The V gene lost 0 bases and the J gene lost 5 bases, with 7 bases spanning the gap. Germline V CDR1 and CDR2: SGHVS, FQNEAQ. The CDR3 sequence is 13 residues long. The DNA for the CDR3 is TGTGCCAGCAGCTTAGCGCGGCGTGAGACCCAGTACTTC. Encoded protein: CASSLARRETQYF.

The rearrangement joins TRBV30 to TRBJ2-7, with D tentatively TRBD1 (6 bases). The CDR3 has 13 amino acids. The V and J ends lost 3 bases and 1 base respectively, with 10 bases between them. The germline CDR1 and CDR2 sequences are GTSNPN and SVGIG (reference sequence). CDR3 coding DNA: TGTGCCTGGAGGGGGCAGGGGTCCTACGAGCAGTACTTC. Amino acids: CAWRGQGSYEQYF.

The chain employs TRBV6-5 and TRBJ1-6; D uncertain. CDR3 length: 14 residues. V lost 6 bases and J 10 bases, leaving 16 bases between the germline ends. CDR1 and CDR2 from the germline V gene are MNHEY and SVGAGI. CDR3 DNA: TGTGCCAGCAGAGATGGGCAGGAGCGCTCACCCCTCCACTTT. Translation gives CASRDGQERSPLHF.

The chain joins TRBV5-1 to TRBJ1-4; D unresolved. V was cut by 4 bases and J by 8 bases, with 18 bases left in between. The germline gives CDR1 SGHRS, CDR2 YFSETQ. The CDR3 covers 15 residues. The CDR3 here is CASSRADTAGEKLFF. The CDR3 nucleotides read TGCGCCAGCAGCCGCGCCGACACGGCGGGGGAAAAACTGTTTTTT.

CDR3 sequence reads: CASSLRGAGNTIYF. CDR3 bases: TGTGCCAGCAGCTTACGGGGAGCCGGAAACACCATATATTTT. The rearrangement uses TRBV7-2 and TRBJ1-3; no clear D gene. The CDR3 length is 14 residues. From germline, CDR1 is SGHTA and CDR2 FQGNSA. V shed 2 bases and J shed 4 bases, with 9 bases lying between them.

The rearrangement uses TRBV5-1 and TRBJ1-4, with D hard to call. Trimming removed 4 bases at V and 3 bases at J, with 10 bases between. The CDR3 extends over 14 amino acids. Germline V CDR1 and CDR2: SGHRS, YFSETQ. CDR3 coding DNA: TGCGCCAGCAGCGCGGGAGCGGCTAATGAAAAACTGTTTTTT. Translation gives CASSAGAANEKLFF.

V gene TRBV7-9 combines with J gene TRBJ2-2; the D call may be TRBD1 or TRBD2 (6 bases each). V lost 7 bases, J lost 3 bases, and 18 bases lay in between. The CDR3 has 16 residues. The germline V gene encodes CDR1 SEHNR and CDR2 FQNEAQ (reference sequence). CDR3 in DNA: TGTGCCAGCACCCCAAGTACGGGGGCTGACACCGGGGAGCTGTTTTTT. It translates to CASTPSTGADTGELFF.

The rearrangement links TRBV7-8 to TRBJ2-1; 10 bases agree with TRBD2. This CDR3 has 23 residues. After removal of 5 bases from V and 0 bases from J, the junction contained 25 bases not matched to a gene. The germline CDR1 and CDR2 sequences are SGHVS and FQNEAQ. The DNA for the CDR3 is TGTGCCAGCAGCCCACGAGGGACTAGCGTACACCGCGCTAAAACCCTCTCCTACAATGAGCAGTTCTTC. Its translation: CASSPRGTSVHRAKTLSYNEQFF.

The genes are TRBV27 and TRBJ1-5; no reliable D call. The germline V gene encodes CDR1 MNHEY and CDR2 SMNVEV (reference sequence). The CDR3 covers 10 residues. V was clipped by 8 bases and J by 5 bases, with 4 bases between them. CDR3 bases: TGTGCCAGCGGGGATCAGCCCCAGCATTTT. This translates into CASGDQPQHF.

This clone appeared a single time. CDR3 sequence: CASSLVQGNEQYF. CDR3 nucleotides: TGCGCCAGCAGCTTGGTCCAGGGTAACGAGCAGTACTTC. This chain connects TRBV5-1 to TRBJ2-7; tentative D call: TRBD1 (5 bases). There are 13 residues in the CDR3. CDR1 and CDR2 (germline): SGHRS, YFSETQ. V was clipped by 0 bases and J by 5 bases, with 9 bases between them. Looking up the rest from reference TRBV5-1 and TRBJ2-7 gives the full variable domain: KAGVTQTPRYLIKTRGQQVTLSCSPISGHRSVSWYQQTPGQGLQFLFEYFSETQRNKGNFPGRFSGRQFSNSRSEMNVSTLELGDSALYLCASSLVQGNEQYFGPGTRLTVT.

In nucleotides, the CDR3 is TGTGCCAGCAGCCAAGGGAGAGGTGAAGCTTTCTTT. Its translation: CASSQGRGEAFF. V usage is TRBV3-1 (or the pseudogene TRBV3-2) and J usage is TRBJ1-1; no clear D. The V and J ends lost 1 base and 7 bases respectively, with 7 bases between them. CDR1 LGHDT and CDR2 YNNKEL come from the germline V gene (reference sequence). The length of the CDR3 is 12 residues.

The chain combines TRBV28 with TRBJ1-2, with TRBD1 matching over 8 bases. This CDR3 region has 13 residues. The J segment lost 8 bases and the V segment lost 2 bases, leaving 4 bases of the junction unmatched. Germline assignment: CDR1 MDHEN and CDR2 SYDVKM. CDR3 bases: TGTGCCAGCAGTTTACAGGGGGCTTGGGGCTACACCTTC. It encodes CASSLQGAWGYTF.

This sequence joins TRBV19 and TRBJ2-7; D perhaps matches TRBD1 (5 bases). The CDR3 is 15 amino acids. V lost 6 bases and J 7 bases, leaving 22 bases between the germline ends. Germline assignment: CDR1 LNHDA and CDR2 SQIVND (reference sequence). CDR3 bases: TGTGCCAGTAGATCGGAGACAGCCCCTGCAGTAGAGCAGTACTTC. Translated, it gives CASRSETAPAVEQYF.

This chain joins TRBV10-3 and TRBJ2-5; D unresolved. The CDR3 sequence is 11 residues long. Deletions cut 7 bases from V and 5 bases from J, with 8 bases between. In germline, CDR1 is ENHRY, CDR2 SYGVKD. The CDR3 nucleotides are TGTGCCATCACCTGTCGGGAGACCCAGTACTTC. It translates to CAITCRETQYF.

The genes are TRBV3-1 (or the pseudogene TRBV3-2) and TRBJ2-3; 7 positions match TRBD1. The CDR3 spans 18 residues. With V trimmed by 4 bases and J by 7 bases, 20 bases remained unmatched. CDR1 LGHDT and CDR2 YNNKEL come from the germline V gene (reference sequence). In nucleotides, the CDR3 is TGTGCCAGCAGCCGAATGACAGGGCCTCCCTCCGCCAACCATACGCAGTATTTT. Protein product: CASSRMTGPPSANHTQYF.

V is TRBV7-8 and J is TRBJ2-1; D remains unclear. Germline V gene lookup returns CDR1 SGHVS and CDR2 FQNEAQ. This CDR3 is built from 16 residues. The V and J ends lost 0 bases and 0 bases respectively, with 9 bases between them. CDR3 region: CASSLANLFSYNEQFF. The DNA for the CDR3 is TGTGCCAGCAGCTTAGCGAATCTGTTCTCCTACAATGAGCAGTTCTTC.